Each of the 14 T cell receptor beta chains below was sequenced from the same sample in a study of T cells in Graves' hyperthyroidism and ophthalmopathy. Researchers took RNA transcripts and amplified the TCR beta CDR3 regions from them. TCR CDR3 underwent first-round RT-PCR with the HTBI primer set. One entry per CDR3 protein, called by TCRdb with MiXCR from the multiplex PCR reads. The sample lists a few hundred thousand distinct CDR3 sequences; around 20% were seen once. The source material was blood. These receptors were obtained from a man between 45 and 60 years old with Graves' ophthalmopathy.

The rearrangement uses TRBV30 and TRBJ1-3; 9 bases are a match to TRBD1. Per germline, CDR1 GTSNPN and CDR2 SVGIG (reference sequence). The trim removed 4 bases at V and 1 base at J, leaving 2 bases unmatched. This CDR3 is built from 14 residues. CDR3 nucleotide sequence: TGTGCCTGGAACAGGGGGCGGTCTGGAAACACCATATATTTT. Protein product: CAWNRGRSGNTIYF.

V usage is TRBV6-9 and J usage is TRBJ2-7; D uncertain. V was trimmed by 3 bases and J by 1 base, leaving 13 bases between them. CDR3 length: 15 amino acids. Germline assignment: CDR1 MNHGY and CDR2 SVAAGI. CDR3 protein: CASSYGQARSYEQYF. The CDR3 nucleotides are TGTGCCAGCAGTTACGGGCAGGCACGGTCCTACGAGCAGTACTTC.

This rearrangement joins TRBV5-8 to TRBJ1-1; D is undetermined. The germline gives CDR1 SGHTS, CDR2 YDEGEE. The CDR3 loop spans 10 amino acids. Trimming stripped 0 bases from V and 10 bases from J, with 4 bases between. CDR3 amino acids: CASSLDGAFF. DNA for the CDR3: TGTGCCAGCAGCTTGGACGGAGCTTTCTTT.

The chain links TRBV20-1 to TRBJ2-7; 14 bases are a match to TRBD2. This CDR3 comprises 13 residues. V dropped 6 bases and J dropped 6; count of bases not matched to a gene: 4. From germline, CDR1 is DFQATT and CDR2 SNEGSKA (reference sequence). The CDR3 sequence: CSAPGLAGVEQYF. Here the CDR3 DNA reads TGCAGTGCCCCGGGACTAGCGGGAGTCGAGCAGTACTTC.

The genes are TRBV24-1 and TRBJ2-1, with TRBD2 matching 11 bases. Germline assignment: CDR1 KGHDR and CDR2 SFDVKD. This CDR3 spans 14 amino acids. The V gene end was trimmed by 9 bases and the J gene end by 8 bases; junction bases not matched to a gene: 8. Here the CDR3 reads CATAGLAGGDEQFF. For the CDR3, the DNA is TGTGCCACCGCCGGACTAGCGGGTGGTGATGAGCAGTTCTTC.

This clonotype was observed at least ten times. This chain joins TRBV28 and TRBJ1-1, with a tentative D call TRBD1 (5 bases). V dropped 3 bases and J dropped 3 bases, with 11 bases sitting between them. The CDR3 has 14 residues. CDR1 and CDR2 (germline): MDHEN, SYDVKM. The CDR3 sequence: CASSLIDRHTEAFF. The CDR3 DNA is TGTGCCAGCAGTTTGATTGACAGACACACTGAAGCTTTCTTT.

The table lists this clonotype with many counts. Written as DNA, the CDR3 is TGTGCCAGCAGCCGGGGCGGTAGCACAGATACGCAGTATTTT. Amino acids: CASSRGGSTDTQYF. The rearrangement uses TRBV3-1 and TRBJ2-3, with a weak D call TRBD1 (5 bases). This CDR3 comprises 14 residues. CDR1 is LGHDT, CDR2 YNNKEL, per germline (reference sequence). Trimming removed 4 bases from V and 0 bases from J, with 8 bases in between.

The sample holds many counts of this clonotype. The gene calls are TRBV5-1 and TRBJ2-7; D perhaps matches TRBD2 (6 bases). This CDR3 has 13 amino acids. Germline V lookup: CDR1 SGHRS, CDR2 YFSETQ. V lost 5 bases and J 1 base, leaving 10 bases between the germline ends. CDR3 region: CASREGGSYEQYF. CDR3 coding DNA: TGCGCCAGCAGGGAGGGAGGTTCCTACGAGCAGTACTTC.

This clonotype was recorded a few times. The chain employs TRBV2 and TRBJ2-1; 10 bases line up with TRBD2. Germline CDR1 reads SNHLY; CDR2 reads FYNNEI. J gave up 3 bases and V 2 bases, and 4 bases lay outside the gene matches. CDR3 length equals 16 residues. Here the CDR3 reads CASSELAGVLYNEQFF. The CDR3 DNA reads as TGTGCCAGCAGTGAACTAGCGGGAGTTCTCTACAATGAGCAGTTCTTC.

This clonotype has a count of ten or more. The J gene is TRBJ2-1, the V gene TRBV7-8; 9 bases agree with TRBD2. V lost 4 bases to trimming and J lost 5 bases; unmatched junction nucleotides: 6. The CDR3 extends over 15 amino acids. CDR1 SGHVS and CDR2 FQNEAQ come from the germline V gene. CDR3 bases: TGTGCCAGCAGCTATTCTAGCGGGAAGAACAATGAGCAGTTCTTC. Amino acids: CASSYSSGKNNEQFF.

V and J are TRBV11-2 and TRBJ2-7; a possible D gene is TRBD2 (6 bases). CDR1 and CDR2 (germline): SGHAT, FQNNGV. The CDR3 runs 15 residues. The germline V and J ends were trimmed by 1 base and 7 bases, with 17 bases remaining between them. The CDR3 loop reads CASSLVRDPLGEQYF. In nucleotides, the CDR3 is TGTGCCAGCAGCTTAGTGCGGGACCCGTTGGGAGAGCAGTACTTC.

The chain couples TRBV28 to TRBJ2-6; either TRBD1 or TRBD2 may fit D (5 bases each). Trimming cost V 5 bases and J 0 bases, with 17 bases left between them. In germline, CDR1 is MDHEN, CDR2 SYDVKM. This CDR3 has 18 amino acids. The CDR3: CASSPPGMDISGANVLTF. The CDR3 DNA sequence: TGTGCCAGCAGTCCTCCGGGGATGGACATCTCTGGGGCCAACGTCCTGACTTTC.

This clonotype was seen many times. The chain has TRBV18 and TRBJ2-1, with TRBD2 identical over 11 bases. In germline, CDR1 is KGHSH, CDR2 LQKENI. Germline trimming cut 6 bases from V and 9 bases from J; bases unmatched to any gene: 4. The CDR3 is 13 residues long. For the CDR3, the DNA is TGTGCCAGCTCCCTAGGACTAGCGGGTGAGCAGTTCTTC. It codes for CASSLGLAGEQFF.

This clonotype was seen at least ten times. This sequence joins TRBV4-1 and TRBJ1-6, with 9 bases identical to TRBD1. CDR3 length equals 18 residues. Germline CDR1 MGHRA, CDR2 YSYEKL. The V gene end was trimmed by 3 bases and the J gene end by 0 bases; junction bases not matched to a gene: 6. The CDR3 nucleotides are TGCGCCAGCAGCCAGGACAGGGGACGAAGCTCCTATAATTCACCCCTCCACTTT. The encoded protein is CASSQDRGRSSYNSPLHF.